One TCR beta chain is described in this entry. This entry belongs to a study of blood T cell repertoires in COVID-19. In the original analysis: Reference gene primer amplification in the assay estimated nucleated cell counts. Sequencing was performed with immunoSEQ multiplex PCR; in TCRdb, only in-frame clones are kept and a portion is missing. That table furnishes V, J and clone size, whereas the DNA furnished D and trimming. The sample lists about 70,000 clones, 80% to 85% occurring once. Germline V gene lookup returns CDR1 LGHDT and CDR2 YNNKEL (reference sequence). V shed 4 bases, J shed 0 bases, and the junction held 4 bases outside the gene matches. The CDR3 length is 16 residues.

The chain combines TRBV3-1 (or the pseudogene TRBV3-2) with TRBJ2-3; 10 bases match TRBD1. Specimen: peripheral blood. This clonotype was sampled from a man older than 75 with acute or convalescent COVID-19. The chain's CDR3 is CASSPEDRGSTDTQYF. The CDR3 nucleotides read TGTGCCAGCAGCCCTGAGGACAGGGGGAGCACAGATACGCAGTATTTT.